The rows below give T cell receptor beta chains drawn from one sample of a study of T cells in Graves' hyperthyroidism and ophthalmopathy. In TCRdb, the multiplex PCR reads were re-called with MiXCR into one record per CDR3 protein. There are 330,000 or so distinct CDR3 sequences in the sample; less than 20% occur only once, and less than 40% lies in the top ten. The sample was blood. The receptors were gathered from a man aged 50-59 years with Graves' ophthalmopathy. Both conserved end residues are part of each CDR3. The order of the fields is J gene, clone size, D gene, V gene, CDR3 DNA, CDR3 protein. D genes are given only for firm matches. Where a row states a size, it is once, few, many or the class of an expanded clone; other rows omit it.

TRBJ2-2,.,.,TRBV14,TGTGCCAGCAGCCAAATAAGGCAGGGAAATACCGGGGAGCTGTTTTTT,CASSQIRQGNTGELFF
TRBJ2-1,.,.,TRBV30,TGTGCCTGGACCTCACTGGGACTCGAGCAGTTCTTC,CAWTSLGLEQFF
TRBJ1-3,many,.,TRBV7-9,TGTGCCAGCAGCTTAGCGGTATTTGGAAACACCATATATTTT,CASSLAVFGNTIYF
TRBJ1-5,.,.,TRBV5-1,TGCGCCAGCAGAAGAGATATTGATAGCAATCAGCCCCAGCATTTT,CASRRDIDSNQPQHF
TRBJ1-2,.,.,TRBV3-1,TGTGCCAGCAGCCAAGGGGGGCAGTCCTATGGCTACACCTTC,CASSQGGQSYGYTF
TRBJ1-2,many,.,TRBV12-3/TRBV12-4,TGTGCCAGCAGTCCGGAGAACTATGGCTACACCTTC,CASSPENYGYTF
TRBJ1-2,.,.,TRBV6-1,TGTGCCAGCTCACCGATTAGGGGTGGCTATGGCTACACCTTC,CASSPIRGGYGYTF
TRBJ2-1,many,.,TRBV11-1,TGTGCCAGCAGCCGTCGACTATTCGATGAGCAGTTCTTC,CASSRRLFDEQFF
TRBJ2-7,.,TRBD2,TRBV18,TGTGCCAGCTCACCTGGTAGCGGGAACGTCGAGCAGTACTTC,CASSPGSGNVEQYF
TRBJ2-6,many,TRBD1,TRBV29-1,TGCAGCGCCCTAACCCAGGGGGCGAGTAGCTCTGGGGCCAACGTCCTGACTTTC,CSALTQGASSSGANVLTF
TRBJ2-1,.,TRBD1,TRBV2,TGTGCCAGCATGGGGACAGGCTACAATGAGCAGTTCTTC,CASMGTGYNEQFF
TRBJ2-3,few,TRBD1,TRBV30,TGTGCCTGGAGTGTTACAGGGGGCAGAACAGATACGCAGTATTTT,CAWSVTGGRTDTQYF
TRBJ2-1,.,TRBD2,TRBV2,TGTGCCAGCAACGGACTAGCGGGGGGCAAAAGCAGCTCCTACAATGAGCAGTTCTTC,CASNGLAGGKSSSYNEQFF
TRBJ1-4,many,.,TRBV28,TGTGCCAGCAGTCCTTGGACGGGGGATGAAAAACTGTTTTTT,CASSPWTGDEKLFF
TRBJ2-1,.,TRBD2,TRBV30,TGTGCCTGGACAAGGGGACCGACTAGCGGGAACACCTACAATGAGCAGTTCTTC,CAWTRGPTSGNTYNEQFF
TRBJ2-5,few,.,TRBV6-1,TGTGCCAGCAGCCGAGACTGGCGGGATAGGGAGACCCAGTACTTC,CASSRDWRDRETQYF
TRBJ2-1,medium-sized,TRBD2,TRBV11-2,TGTGCCAGCAGATCGGGACTAGCGGGATACAATGAGCAGTTCTTC,CASRSGLAGYNEQFF
TRBJ2-1,.,TRBD1,TRBV6-1,TGTGCCAGCCGGGGGACAGGGTTGGATGAGCAGTTCTTC,CASRGTGLDEQFF
TRBJ2-5,.,TRBD2,TRBV9,TGTGCCAGCAGCGTAGACGGGGGGGAGACCCAGTACTTC,CASSVDGGETQYF
TRBJ1-2,many,.,TRBV3-1,TGTGCCAGCAGCCAAGAAATGGGAGGCTACACCTTC,CASSQEMGGYTF
TRBJ1-6,few,.,TRBV27,TGTGCCAGCAGTCTCGACGGTATCTATAATTCACCCCTCCACTTT,CASSLDGIYNSPLHF
TRBJ2-7,many,.,TRBV28,TGTGCCAGCAGTTCTAGGGCCGGCGAGCAGTACTTC,CASSSRAGEQYF
TRBJ2-3,many,.,TRBV3-1,TGTGCCAGCAGCCACTCACAAGAGCTGGCAGATACGCAGTATTTT,CASSHSQELADTQYF